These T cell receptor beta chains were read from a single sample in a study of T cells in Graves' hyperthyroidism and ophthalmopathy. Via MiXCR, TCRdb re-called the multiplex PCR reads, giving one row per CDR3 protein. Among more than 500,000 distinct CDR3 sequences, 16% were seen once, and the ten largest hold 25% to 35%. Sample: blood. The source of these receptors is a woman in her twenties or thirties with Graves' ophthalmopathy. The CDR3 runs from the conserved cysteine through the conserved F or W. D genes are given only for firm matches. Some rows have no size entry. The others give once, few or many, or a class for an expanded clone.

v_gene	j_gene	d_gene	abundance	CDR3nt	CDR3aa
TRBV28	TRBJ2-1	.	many	TGTGCCAGCAGTCCTGTTTGGCGCAATGAGCAGTTCTTC	CASSPVWRNEQFF
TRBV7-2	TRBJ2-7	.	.	TGTGCCAGCAGCCGGTACCCGAGCCTGGGCTACGAGCAGTACTTC	CASSRYPSLGYEQYF
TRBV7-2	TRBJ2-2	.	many	TGTGCCAGCAGCCTAATGGCCACCGGGGAGCTGTTTTTT	CASSLMATGELFF
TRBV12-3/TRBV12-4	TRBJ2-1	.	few	TGTGCCAGCAGTTCGTTAAAGGACTCCTACAATGAGCAGTTCTTC	CASSSLKDSYNEQFF
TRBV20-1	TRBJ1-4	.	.	TGCAGTGCTAGACGGGCAGGGGATACCTTTTATGAAAAACTGTTTTTT	CSARRAGDTFYEKLFF
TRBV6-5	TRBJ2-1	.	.	TGTGCCAGCAGCTACGGAGTCGCCTACAATGAGCAGTTCTTC	CASSYGVAYNEQFF
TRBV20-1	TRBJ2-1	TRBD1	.	TGCAGTGCTACCCGGACAGGGTTGGAGCAGTTCTTC	CSATRTGLEQFF
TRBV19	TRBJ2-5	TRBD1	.	TGTGCCAGTAGCTCCCTACGGGACAGGGACCAAGAGACCCAGTACTTC	CASSSLRDRDQETQYF
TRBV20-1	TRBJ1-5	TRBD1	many	TGCAGTGCTGGGCCGGGACAGGGGTTAGGTCAGCCCCAGCATTTT	CSAGPGQGLGQPQHF
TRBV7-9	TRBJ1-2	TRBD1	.	TGTGCCAGCAGCCCACAGGGGCCCCACGGCTACACCTTC	CASSPQGPHGYTF
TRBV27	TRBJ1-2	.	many	TGTGCCAGTCTCCCAAAGGCAGACAACTATGGCTACACCTTC	CASLPKADNYGYTF
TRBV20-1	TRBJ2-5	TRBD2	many	TGCAGTGCTAGGGTAGCGGGAGTGACCCAGTACTTC	CSARVAGVTQYF
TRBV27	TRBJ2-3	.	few	TGTGCCAGCAGTCAACTAGATTGGGATACGCAGTATTTT	CASSQLDWDTQYF
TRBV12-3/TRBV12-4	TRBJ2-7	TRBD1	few	TGTGCCAGCAGTCCTACGGACAGGGGAGACGACGAGCAGTACTTC	CASSPTDRGDDEQYF
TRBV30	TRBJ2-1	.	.	TGTGCCTGGAGTGGGGGGACCACTAATCTTTATGAGCAGTTCTTC	CAWSGGTTNLYEQFF
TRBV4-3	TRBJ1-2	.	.	TGCGCCAGCAGCCCCTCGATCTCCAGCTATGGCTACACCTTC	CASSPSISSYGYTF
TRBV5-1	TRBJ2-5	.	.	TGCGCCAGCGGGGAGGTAAAAGAGACCCAGTACTTC	CASGEVKETQYF
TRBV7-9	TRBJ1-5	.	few	TGTGCCAGCAGCGTGGACAGTCAGCCCCAGCATTTT	CASSVDSQPQHF
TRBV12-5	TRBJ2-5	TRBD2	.	TGTGCTAGTGGGGGGGGGGGGAAGACCCAGTACTTC	CASGGGGKTQYF
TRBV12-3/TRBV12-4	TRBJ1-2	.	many	TGTGCCAGCAGCGACAGGCAATGGGGCTATGGCTACACCTTC	CASSDRQWGYGYTF
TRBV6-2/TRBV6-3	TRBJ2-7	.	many	TGTGCCAGCAGTTACTCGAAAGTCTACGAGCAGTACTTC	CASSYSKVYEQYF
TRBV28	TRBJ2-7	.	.	TGTGCCAGCAGTCCGCGTCTAGGACTGCACAACTCCTACGAGCAGTACTTC	CASSPRLGLHNSYEQYF
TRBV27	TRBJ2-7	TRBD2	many	TGTGCCAGCAGTGCACCGACTAGCGGGAGGATCTACGAGCAGTACTTC	CASSAPTSGRIYEQYF
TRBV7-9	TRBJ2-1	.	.	TGTGCCAGCCTCAGGGTTAGTGAGCAGTTCTTC	CASLRVSEQFF
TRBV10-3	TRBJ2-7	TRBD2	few	TGTGCCACCCACCCCGGGACTAGCTCCTTCGAGCAGTACTTC	CATHPGTSSFEQYF
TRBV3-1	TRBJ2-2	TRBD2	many	TGTGCCAGCAGCCATCCTCCCAGATGGACTAGCGGCCTTCTAGCGGGGGAGCTGTTTTTT	CASSHPPRWTSGLLAGELFF
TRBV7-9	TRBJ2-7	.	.	TGTGCCAGCAGCTCTATATGGGAGACCCCGACCTACGAGCAGTACTTC	CASSSIWETPTYEQYF
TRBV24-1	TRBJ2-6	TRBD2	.	TGTGCCACCCAGACTAGCGGGAGTACAGGGGCCAACGTCCTGACTTTC	CATQTSGSTGANVLTF
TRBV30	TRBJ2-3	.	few	TGTGCCTGGATGGGGACCCCCTGGACAGATACGCAGTATTTT	CAWMGTPWTDTQYF
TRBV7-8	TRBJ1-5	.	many	TGTGCCAGCAGGTCCGGCAGGGGATTGAGCAATCAGCCCCAGCATTTT	CASRSGRGLSNQPQHF
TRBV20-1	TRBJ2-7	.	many	TGCAGTGCTAACGGCGGGAAATCCTACGAGCAGTACTTC	CSANGGKSYEQYF
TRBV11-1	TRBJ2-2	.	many	TGTGCCAGCAGTCGGGCAATCAAAACGGGGGCCGGGGAGCTGTTTTTT	CASSRAIKTGAGELFF
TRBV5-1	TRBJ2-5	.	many	TGCGCCAGCAGCGGTGACCAGGGAAGAGAGACCCAGTACTTC	CASSGDQGRETQYF
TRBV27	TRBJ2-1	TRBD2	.	TGTGCCAGCAGTCATAATAGCGGGACCTACAATGAGCAGTTCTTC	CASSHNSGTYNEQFF
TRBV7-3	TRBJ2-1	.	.	TGTGCCAGCAGCCAGGGCCGGGACTTTCAGTTCTTC	CASSQGRDFQFF
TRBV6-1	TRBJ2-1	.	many	TGTGCCAGCAGTGAAGGGACTCTCGAGCAGTTCTTC	CASSEGTLEQFF
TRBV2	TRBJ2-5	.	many	TGTGCCAGCAGTGTTCAAAGGGGGGCAGGAGAGACCCAGTACTTC	CASSVQRGAGETQYF
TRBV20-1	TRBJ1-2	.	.	TGCAGTGCTAGCGGGGGGGAGGATGGCTACACCTTC	CSASGGEDGYTF
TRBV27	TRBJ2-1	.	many	TGTACCAGCAGCGGTTCGGAGAGCTCCTACAATGAGCAGTTCTTC	CTSSGSESSYNEQFF
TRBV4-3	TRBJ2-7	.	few	TGCGCCAGCAGCCAAGATCTCCAGGGGGGCTACGAGCAGTACTTC	CASSQDLQGGYEQYF
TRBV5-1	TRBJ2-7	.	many	TGCGCCAGCAGCTTGGTCCAGGCAGGGGCCCTTTCGGACTACGAGCAGTACTTC	CASSLVQAGALSDYEQYF
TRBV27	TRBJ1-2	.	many	TGTGCCAGCAGTGGACAGCTTAACTATGGCTACACCTTC	CASSGQLNYGYTF
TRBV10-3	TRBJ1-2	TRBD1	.	TGTGCCATCAGCGGGACAGGACCTAGTGGCTACACCTTC	CAISGTGPSGYTF
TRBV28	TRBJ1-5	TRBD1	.	TGTGCCAGCAGACTGGGACAGGGCAATCAGCCCCAGCATTTT	CASRLGQGNQPQHF
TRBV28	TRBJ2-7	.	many	TGTGCCAGCAGTTCTGGACGGCACTACGAGCAGTACTTC	CASSSGRHYEQYF
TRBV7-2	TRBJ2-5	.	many	TGTGCCAGCAGCTTATGGGGCGGGTCCCAAGAGACCCAGTACTTC	CASSLWGGSQETQYF
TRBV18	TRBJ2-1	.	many	TGTGCCAGCTCACCACCCCGACAGAGTAGCTCCTACAATGAGCAGTTCTTC	CASSPPRQSSSYNEQFF
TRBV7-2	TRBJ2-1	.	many	TGTGCCAGCCGGGGCGGAAAGGTCGCGGACCACTCCTACAATGAGCAGTTCTTC	CASRGGKVADHSYNEQFF
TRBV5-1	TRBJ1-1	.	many	TGCGCCAGCAGCTTGGAAGGCAGGGGAGTTAAGTCGTACACTGAAGCTTTCTTT	CASSLEGRGVKSYTEAFF